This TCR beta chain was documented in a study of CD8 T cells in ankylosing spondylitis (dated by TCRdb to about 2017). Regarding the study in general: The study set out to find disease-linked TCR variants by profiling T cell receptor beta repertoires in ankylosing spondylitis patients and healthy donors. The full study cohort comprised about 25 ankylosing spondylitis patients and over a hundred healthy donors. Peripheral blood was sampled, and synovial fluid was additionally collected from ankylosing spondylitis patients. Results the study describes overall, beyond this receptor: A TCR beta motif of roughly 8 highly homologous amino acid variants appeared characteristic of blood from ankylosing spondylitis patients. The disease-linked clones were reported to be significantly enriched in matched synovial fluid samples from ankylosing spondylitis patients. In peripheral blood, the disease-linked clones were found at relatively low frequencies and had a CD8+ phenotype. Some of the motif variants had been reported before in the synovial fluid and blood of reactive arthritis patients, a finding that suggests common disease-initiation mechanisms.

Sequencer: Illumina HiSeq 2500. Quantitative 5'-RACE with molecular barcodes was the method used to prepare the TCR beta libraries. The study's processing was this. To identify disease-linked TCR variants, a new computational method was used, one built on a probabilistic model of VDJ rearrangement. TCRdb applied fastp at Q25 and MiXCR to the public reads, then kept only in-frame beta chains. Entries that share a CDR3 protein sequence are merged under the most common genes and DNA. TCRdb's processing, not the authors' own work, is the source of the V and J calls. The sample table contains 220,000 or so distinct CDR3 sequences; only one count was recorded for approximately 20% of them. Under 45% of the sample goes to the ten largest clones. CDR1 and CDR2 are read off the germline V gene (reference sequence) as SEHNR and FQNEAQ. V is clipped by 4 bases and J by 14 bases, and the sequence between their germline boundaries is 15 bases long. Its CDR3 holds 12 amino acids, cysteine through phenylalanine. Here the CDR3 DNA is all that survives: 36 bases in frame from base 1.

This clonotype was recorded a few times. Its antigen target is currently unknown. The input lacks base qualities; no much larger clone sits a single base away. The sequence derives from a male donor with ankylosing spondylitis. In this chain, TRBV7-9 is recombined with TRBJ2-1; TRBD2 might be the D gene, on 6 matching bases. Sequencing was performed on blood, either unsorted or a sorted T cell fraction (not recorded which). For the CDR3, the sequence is CASSSDYTVEFF. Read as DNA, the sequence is TGTGCCAGCAGCTCGGACTACACGGTGGAGTTCTTC.